What follows describes a single T cell receptor beta chain. Repertoires were generated with immunoSEQ multiplex PCR, while TCRdb's copy carries only in-frame clones and drops some. The profile covers about 170,000 clones, with roughly four fifths appearing a single time and more than 7.5% taken by the ten largest. These data are taken from a study of blood T cell repertoires in COVID-19. V lost 6 bases to trimming and J lost 0 bases; unmatched junction nucleotides: 4. Germline CDR1 and CDR2: SGHTA and FQGNSA. The CDR3 has 16 amino acids. This chain connects TRBV7-2 to TRBJ2-7; 14 nucleotides agree with TRBD2. Material: peripheral blood. This TCR was recovered from a middle-aged man who had recovered from COVID-19. The DNA for the CDR3 is TGTGCCAGCAGAAAAGGGACTAGCGGGAGCTCCTACGAGCAGTACTTC. It codes for CASRKGTSGSSYEQYF. Combining the CDR3 with reference TRBV7-2 and TRBJ2-7 gives the whole variable domain GAGVSQSPSNKVTEKGKDVELRCDPISGHTALYWYRQSLGQGLEFLIYFQGNSAPDKSGLPSDRFSAERTGGSVSTLTIQRTQQEDSAVYLCASRKGTSGSSYEQYFGPGTRLTVT.